The next 28 T cell receptor beta chains were all read from a single sample in a study of cytomegalovirus exposure and HLA in healthy donors. Primers: 60 Vbeta forward and 13 Jbeta reverse. Data came from immunoSEQ multiplex PCR; TCRdb stores just in-frame clones and leaves some out. The table lists roughly 190,000 clones, roughly an eighth of them singletons. The sequencing input was PBMCs. The receptors here all came from a man in his forties or fifties in good health and CMV-seropositive.

V gene TRBV10-3 combines with J gene TRBJ1-2, with 8 bases matching TRBD1. V was clipped by 7 bases and J by 4 bases; unmatched bases: 5. CDR1 and CDR2 from the germline V gene are ENHRY and SYGVKD. The CDR3 is made up of 13 amino acids. The CDR3 DNA follows: TGTGCCATCATGGACAGGGCAAGCTATGGCTACACCTTC. Protein: CAIMDRASYGYTF.

This clone was detected a few times. This chain connects TRBV4-3 to TRBJ1-4, with D possibly TRBD1 on 6 matching bases. The CDR3 loop spans 15 amino acids. V lost 4 bases and J lost 8, with 17 bases in between. Germline V lookup: CDR1 LGHNA, CDR2 YSLEER. The DNA for the CDR3 is TGCGCCAGCAGCCCTGCCGGGGGGCGTAGCGAAAAACTGTTTTTT. Its protein product is CASSPAGGRSEKLFF.

The V and J genes are TRBV11-2 and TRBJ2-5, with TRBD2 identical over 13 bases. The germline CDR1 and CDR2 sequences are SGHAT and FQNNGV. This CDR3 contains 13 residues. V shed 4 bases and J 9 bases; nucleotides not matched to a gene: 2. DNA for the CDR3: TGTGCCAGCAGCTCGACTAGCGGGGGGCCCCAGTACTTC. Translated: CASSSTSGGPQYF. The whole variable domain, filled in from reference TRBV11-2 and TRBJ2-5, reads EAGVAQSPRYKIIEKRQSVAFWCNPISGHATLYWYQQILGQGPKLLIQFQNNGVVDDSQLPKDRFSAERLKGVDSTLKIQPAKLEDSAVYLCASSSTSGGPQYFGPGTRLLVL.

The table lists this clone with a few counts. This chain uses TRBV5-1 with TRBJ2-7, with a tentative D call TRBD1 (6 bases). The CDR3 covers 13 residues. The germline V gene has CDR1 SGHRS and CDR2 YFSETQ. V was trimmed by 2 bases and J by 1 base, leaving 7 bases between them. This CDR3 reads CASSFGQSYEQYF. As DNA, the CDR3 is TGCGCCAGCAGCTTCGGACAGTCCTACGAGCAGTACTTC.

There are a few counts of this clone. The V and J genes are TRBV7-9 and TRBJ1-2, with 8 bases aligning to TRBD1. Germline V gene lookup returns CDR1 SEHNR and CDR2 FQNEAQ (reference sequence). This CDR3 region has 16 residues. After removal of 5 bases from V and 5 bases from J, the junction contained 13 bases not matched to a gene. The CDR3 coding sequence is TGTGCCAGCAGCCGACCCACAGGGCGACAGGGGTATGGCTACACCTTC. Protein: CASSRPTGRQGYGYTF.

This clone was seen more than once but under ten times. This chain joins TRBV5-6 and TRBJ1-2; D ambiguous. The CDR3 contains 15 residues. CDR1 is SGHDT, CDR2 YYEEEE, per germline. The V and J ends lost 2 bases and 8 bases respectively, with 19 bases between them. The CDR3 sequence is CASSFPHTLEGGYTF. The CDR3 coding sequence is TGTGCCAGCAGCTTCCCTCATACCCTGGAGGGAGGCTACACCTTC.

This clone was detected only a few times. V gene TRBV6-5 combines with J gene TRBJ1-2, with 7 bases identical to TRBD1. The CDR3 spans 14 residues. Germline loops: CDR1 MNHEY, CDR2 SVGAGI. The junction had 11 bases not matched to a gene; V was cut back by 6 bases and J by 7 bases. The CDR3 region has the DNA TGTGCCAGCAGGACAAATCAGGGGGATAGTGGCTACACCTTC. Residues: CASRTNQGDSGYTF.

The rearrangement uses TRBV6-1 and TRBJ1-2; D possibly corresponds to TRBD1 (6 bases). Trimming left V 0 bases short and J 0 bases short, with 8 bases between. The length of the CDR3 is 15 residues. Germline values: CDR1 MNHNS, CDR2 SASEGT. DNA of the CDR3: TGTGCCAGCAGTGAAGCTAGGACAGCTAACTATGGCTACACCTTC. Translating it yields CASSEARTANYGYTF.

The V call is TRBV5-4, the J call TRBJ2-1; the match to TRBD2 covers 7 bases. The J segment lost 4 bases and the V segment lost 3 bases, leaving 10 bases of the junction unmatched. The germline CDR1 and CDR2 sequences are SGHNT and YYREEE (reference sequence). The CDR3 is made up of 16 amino acids. The CDR3 sequence is CASSSPTRGRYNEQFF. The CDR3 DNA is TGTGCCAGCAGCTCCCCGACGCGGGGGAGGTACAATGAGCAGTTCTTC.

This clone was recorded a few times. The chain links TRBV7-2 to TRBJ1-5; 10 positions agree with TRBD1. The V gene end was trimmed by 1 base and the J gene end by 2 bases; junction bases not matched to a gene: 5. Germline V gives CDR1 SGHTA, CDR2 FQGNSA. CDR3 length: 17 amino acids. The CDR3 DNA is TGTGCCAGCAGCTTAGGGACCGGGACAGGGGGCAATCAGCCCCAGCATTTT. Translating it yields CASSLGTGTGGNQPQHF.

This clone turned up a few times. The chain combines TRBV2 with TRBJ1-1; D not resolved. The CDR3 extends over 11 amino acids. V was shortened by 7 bases and J by 1 base, with 4 bases between the two germline ends. CDR1 is SNHLY, CDR2 FYNNEI, per germline. The DNA for the CDR3 is TGTGCCAGCAATCGGAACACTGAAGCTTTCTTT. Residues: CASNRNTEAFF.

The chain employs TRBV28 and TRBJ1-4; D might be TRBD1 (5 bases). V was pared by 4 bases and J by 11 bases, with 17 bases between. The CDR3 loop spans 14 amino acids. Germline-derived CDR1 and CDR2 are MDHEN and SYDVKM. The CDR3 sequence is CASSSRVSPGKLFF. In DNA, the CDR3 is TGTGCCAGCAGTTCGCGAGTTAGCCCAGGGAAACTGTTTTTT.

This clone came up a few times. The rearrangement joins TRBV9 to TRBJ2-5; 8 bases fit TRBD2. The V gene's germline CDR1 is SGDLS and CDR2 YYNGEE. Trimming removed 0 bases from V and 2 bases from J; junction bases left unmatched: 6. The CDR3 runs to 16 residues. The CDR3 protein is CASSVAAGVTQETQYF. CDR3 nucleotides: TGTGCCAGCAGCGTAGCAGCGGGGGTTACACAAGAGACCCAGTACTTC.

This clone has a handful of counts. Written as DNA, the CDR3 is TGTGCCAGCAGCGGGACGGACAGGGGATACGAAAAACTGTTTTTT. Protein product: CASSGTDRGYEKLFF. The chain carries TRBV2 and TRBJ1-4; 9 nucleotides match TRBD1. Germline loops: CDR1 SNHLY, CDR2 FYNNEI. V gave up 6 bases and J gave up 8 bases; unmatched junction bases: 10. The CDR3 is 15 amino acids.

This clone was counted a few times. The V gene is TRBV19, the J gene TRBJ1-1; a weak D match, TRBD1 (6 bases). The length of the CDR3 is 16 residues. The V gene lost 3 bases and the J gene lost 4 bases, with 18 bases spanning the gap. Germline assignment: CDR1 LNHDA and CDR2 SQIVND (reference sequence). The CDR3 is CASSIERGRQSTEAFF. In nucleotides, the CDR3 is TGTGCCAGTAGTATTGAGAGGGGGAGACAAAGCACTGAAGCTTTCTTT. The variable domain in full, with the rest retrieved from reference TRBV19 and TRBJ1-1, is DGGITQSPKYLFRKEGQNVTLSCEQNLNHDAMYWYRQDPGQGLRLIYYSQIVNDFQKGDIAEGYSVSREKKESFPLTVTSAQKNPTAFYLCASSIERGRQSTEAFFGQGTRLTVV.

This chain connects TRBV5-1 to TRBJ2-5; tentatively, D is TRBD1 (7 bases). Trimming pared 5 bases from V and 4 bases from J, leaving 12 bases between. The CDR3 runs to 13 residues. Per germline, CDR1 SGHRS and CDR2 YFSETQ. CDR3 coding DNA: TGCGCCAGCAGGGAGGGACAGTCAGAGACCCAGTACTTC. Its translation is CASREGQSETQYF.

This clone was detected only a few times. This chain joins TRBV11-3 and TRBJ2-7, with 11 bases aligning to TRBD1. The germline CDR1 and CDR2 sequences are SGHNT and YENEEA. This CDR3 spans 14 amino acids. The V segment lost 5 bases and the J segment 7 bases; nucleotides outside the gene matches: 7. CDR3 coding DNA: TGTGCCAGCAGCCCGGACAGGGGGCAAGGAGAGCAGTACTTC. Its translation: CASSPDRGQGEQYF.

The sample holds one count of this clone. The chain links TRBV27 to TRBJ2-5; 8 positions match TRBD1. There are 16 residues in the CDR3. V shed 7 bases, J shed 4 bases, and the junction held 14 bases outside the gene matches. Germline lookup yields CDR1 MNHEY and CDR2 SMNVEV (reference sequence). DNA of the CDR3: TGTGCCAGCAAGGCGGTGGGCAGGGGGCTTGTAGAGACCCAGTACTTC. It is translated as CASKAVGRGLVETQYF.

In its sample, this clone was seen a few times. The chain has TRBV7-2 and TRBJ1-1; D remains unclear. Germline values: CDR1 SGHTA, CDR2 FQGNSA. V dropped 6 bases and J dropped 0 bases, with 8 bases sitting between them. The CDR3 runs 13 residues. In DNA form, the CDR3 reads TGTGCCAGCAGAAATACAGTGAACACTGAAGCTTTCTTT. Protein sequence: CASRNTVNTEAFF.

This clone has just a few counts. The chain joins TRBV5-1 to TRBJ1-2; 10 bases are a match to TRBD1. Germline values: CDR1 SGHRS, CDR2 YFSETQ. The CDR3 is 14 residues long. Unmatched junction bases numbered 3, after V lost 4 bases and J lost 3 bases. CDR3 protein: CASSVGTGDYGYTF. The CDR3 DNA sequence: TGCGCCAGCAGCGTCGGGACAGGGGACTATGGCTACACCTTC.

This clone has just a few counts. The chain joins TRBV27 to TRBJ2-3, with TRBD2 matching 13 bases. This CDR3 contains 13 residues. Germline CDR1 MNHEY, CDR2 SMNVEV (reference sequence). V dropped 4 bases and J dropped 14; count of bases not matched to a gene: 6. The CDR3 loop reads CASSSGTSGVRYF. CDR3 coding DNA: TGTGCCAGCAGTTCCGGGACTAGCGGGGTACGGTATTTT.

The J gene is TRBJ2-2, the V gene TRBV7-6, with D unclear. From germline, CDR1 is SGHVS and CDR2 FNYEAQ. The CDR3 length is 15 residues. Trimming cost V 1 base and J 2 bases, with 8 bases left between them. CDR3 region: CASSLVQENTGELFF. In DNA form, the CDR3 reads TGTGCCAGCAGCTTAGTTCAGGAAAACACCGGGGAGCTGTTTTTT.

The chain links TRBV27 to TRBJ1-5; 7 bases map to TRBD1. The CDR3 sequence is 14 residues long. With 5 bases clipped from V and 4 bases from J, the junction kept 5 bases outside the gene matches. Germline loops: CDR1 MNHEY, CDR2 SMNVEV (reference sequence). The CDR3 sequence is CASSRQGVNQPQHF. In DNA form, the CDR3 reads TGTGCCAGCAGTAGACAGGGCGTTAATCAGCCCCAGCATTTT.

This clone was recorded a few times. This chain uses TRBV4-2 with TRBJ2-1, with TRBD2 matching over 7 bases. Losses at the gene ends were 5 bases for V and 7 bases for J; bases not matched to a gene: 11. The CDR3 contains 15 residues. CDR1 LGHNA and CDR2 YNFKEQ come from the germline V gene. The CDR3 DNA is TGTGCCAGCAGCACGAGGGCTAGCGGTTTGAATGAGCAGTTCTTC. This sequence encodes CASSTRASGLNEQFF.

The rearrangement joins TRBV10-3 to TRBJ1-2; 7 bases line up with TRBD1. Trimming removed 2 bases from V and 7 bases from J; junction bases left unmatched: 7. This CDR3 region has 14 residues. Germline loops: CDR1 ENHRY, CDR2 SYGVKD. The CDR3 region has the DNA TGTGCCATCAGTGAGGGAGGGGGCGATCGTGGCTACACCTTC. Residues: CAISEGGGDRGYTF.

A remark on this clone: Other DNA sequences from this sample encode an identical CDR3 as well. The gene calls are TRBV6-6 and TRBJ2-7; D call uncertain. This CDR3 region has 13 residues. V gave up 3 bases and J gave up 3 bases, with 9 bases separating them. Germline V gene data show CDR1 as MNHNY and CDR2 as SVGAGI (reference sequence). In DNA form, the CDR3 reads TGTGCCAGCAGTTATTCGACTGGCTACGAGCAGTACGTC. Translation: CASSYSTGYEQYV.

The genes are TRBV7-9 and TRBJ1-2; D gene unclear. Trimming took 4 bases from V and 2 from J, leaving 14 bases between them. There are 15 residues in the CDR3. CDR1 and CDR2 (germline): SEHNR, FQNEAQ (reference sequence). In nucleotides, the CDR3 is TGTGCCAGCAGCTCTCTCACCGGGATCAACTATGGCTACACCTTC. It is translated as CASSSLTGINYGYTF.

This clone occurred a few times. The chain links TRBV7-8 to TRBJ2-3; 10 bases line up with TRBD2. With 0 bases clipped from V and 2 bases from J, the junction kept 5 bases outside the gene matches. Germline CDR1 is SGHVS and CDR2 is FQNEAQ. The CDR3 has 17 amino acids. The CDR3 spells CASSLAKLAGTTDTQYF. DNA of the CDR3: TGTGCCAGCAGCTTAGCGAAACTAGCGGGGACCACAGATACGCAGTATTTT.